This T cell receptor beta chain was obtained from a study of cytomegalovirus exposure and HLA in healthy donors. Researchers ran the PCR with 60 Vbeta and 13 Jbeta primers. This table comes from immunoSEQ multiplex PCR, and its TCRdb copy is limited to in-frame clones, with some not included. The table has about 140,000 clones, 66% seen once. The sequenced sample consisted of PBMCs. This TCR was recovered from a woman aged 55 to 70 in good health and CMV-seronegative.

Here the CDR3 DNA reads TGTGCCAGCACTTCTCTAGCGGGGGGCACAGATACGCAGTATTTT. It specifies CASTSLAGGTDTQYF. The rearrangement links TRBV6-6 to TRBJ2-3, with 10 bases fitting TRBD2. The CDR3 has 15 amino acids. In germline, CDR1 is MNHNY, CDR2 SVGAGI (reference sequence). V gave up 7 bases and J gave up 1 base; unmatched junction bases: 5.